This T cell receptor (beta chain) was retrieved from a study of T cell responses to AZD1222 COVID-19 vaccine. In the study overall: Second doses that came at about 4 or about 12 weeks were put together.

Note on this clone: Antigen specificity is unknown.

Notes on the study in general: The study found Spike-specific TCR breadth and depth rose after two AZD1222 doses. Just 5 to 7 people given AZD1222 tested seropositive at baseline. White British ancestry dominated among donors, who included more females, and clonal diversity was possibly underestimated.

Here immunoSEQ multiplex PCR was the method, and the copy in TCRdb shows in-frame clones only, minus some. The table records about 140,000 clones, around 90% of them present only once. CDR1 is SGDLS and CDR2 is YYNGEE in the germline V gene. This CDR3 comprises 13 residues. V was shortened by 5 bases and J by 4 bases, with 12 bases between the two germline ends. The sequence derives from an adult in good health. The chain is built from TRBV9 and TRBJ1-2; D unclear. The sequenced sample was peripheral blood, obtained on day 0 of AZD1222 vaccination. CDR3 loop: CASRSAGVYGYTF. The CDR3 DNA sequence: TGTGCCAGCAGATCTGCAGGCGTCTATGGCTACACCTTC.